This TCR beta chain derives from a study of shared clonotypes between healthy human individuals. Findings of the study overall: For naive CD4 cells, roughly 4.8% of clonotypes were shared across a handful of donors. Non-shared clonotypes had lower generation probabilities than clonotypes shared by all four sorted-subset donors.

Details on this clone: Antigen: not known.

Replicate sorted-subset PCRs were loaded with roughly 200 ng DNA, 30,000 or so T cell genomes. The assay was immunoSEQ multiplex PCR, and TCRdb's table has in-frame clones only and misses some. The sample carries 2 million to 2.5 million clones, 85% to 95% recorded once. J gave up 3 bases and V 0 bases, and 6 bases lay outside the gene matches. Germline V gene data show CDR1 as MGHRA and CDR2 as YSYEKL. The CDR3 loop spans 19 amino acids. The sequence came from a young man in good health. Some clones in this sample may be carry-over from other donors' samples. The material sequenced was naive CD4+ T cells from PBMCs. Sample subset: CD45RA+ positively selected. The V call is TRBV4-1, the J call TRBJ2-1; TRBD2 aligns across 15 bases. In DNA, the CDR3 is TGCGCCAGCAGCCAAGATAGGGGACTAGCGGGGGGCAACTACAATGAGCAGTTCTTC. Translated, it gives CASSQDRGLAGGNYNEQFF.